Following are 18 T cell receptor beta chains from one sample sequenced in a study of naive and memory T cell subsets. A UMI-containing oligonucleotide was joined by 3' ligation to the TCR cDNA template. The SP2 primer and nested alpha and beta constant region primers amplified ligated cDNA in four rounds. TCRdb fed the UMI-ligation and nested PCR reads into MiXCR, producing one record per CDR3 protein. The data contain over 20,000 distinct CDR3 sequences, around 5% of them singletons. Sequences were obtained from blood. These receptors were obtained from an adult in good health.

This clonotype was seen repeatedly, ten times or more. The chain employs TRBV29-1 and TRBJ1-2; 9 bases match TRBD1. The germline V gene has CDR1 SQVTM and CDR2 ANQGSEA. Losses at the gene ends were 4 bases for V and 7 bases for J; bases not matched to a gene: 7. The CDR3 is made up of 13 amino acids. The CDR3 nucleotides read TGCAGCGTTGTCCCGGACAGGGGAGCTGGCTACACCTTC. Translating gives CSVVPDRGAGYTF.

This clonotype was seen repeatedly, ten times or more. The genes are TRBV2 and TRBJ2-3; D is undetermined. The CDR3 totals 11 residues. Trimming pared 6 bases from V and 6 bases from J, leaving 7 bases between. Germline CDR1 SNHLY, CDR2 FYNNEI. The CDR3: CASSFEDTQYF. CDR3 nucleotides: TGTGCCAGCAGCTTCGAGGATACGCAGTATTTT.

In its sample, this clonotype was seen many times. The chain carries TRBV11-2 and TRBJ2-2; D call uncertain. CDR1 is SGHAT, CDR2 FQNNGV, per germline. V dropped 3 bases and J dropped 0 bases, with 14 bases sitting between them. The CDR3 covers 17 residues. The CDR3: CASSLGGRLTNTGELFF. The CDR3 region has the DNA TGTGCCAGCAGCTTGGGCGGACGGTTAACGAACACCGGGGAGCTGTTTTTT.

This clonotype was detected only a few times. The rearrangement links TRBV29-1 to TRBJ2-7, with D perhaps matching TRBD2 (5 bases). V was clipped by 4 bases and J by 1 base, with 14 bases between them. This CDR3 comprises 14 residues. Germline loops: CDR1 SQVTM, CDR2 ANQGSEA. The CDR3 bases are TGCAGCGTTGTCGCCCGGGGTAGGTCCTACGAGCAGTACTTC. This translates into CSVVARGRSYEQYF.

This clonotype was seen at least ten times. V is TRBV4-3 and J is TRBJ1-1, with D hard to call. V lost 0 bases, J lost 4 bases, and 15 bases lay in between. This CDR3 has 16 residues. CDR1 LGHNA and CDR2 YSLEER come from the germline V gene. The CDR3 region is CASSQDGWRPSTEAFF. DNA for the CDR3: TGCGCCAGCAGCCAAGATGGGTGGCGCCCCTCCACTGAAGCTTTCTTT.

This sequence joins TRBV6-2 or TRBV6-3 and TRBJ2-1; 14 bases line up with TRBD2. The CDR3 runs to 16 residues. Germline V gives CDR1 MNHEY, CDR2 SVGEGT. V gave up 5 bases and J gave up 8 bases; unmatched junction bases: 8. The CDR3 loop reads CASSLRGTSGSDEQFF. The CDR3 bases are TGTGCCAGCAGTCTCAGAGGGACTAGCGGGAGTGATGAGCAGTTCTTC.

This clonotype came up many times. The V call is TRBV28, the J call TRBJ1-5, with TRBD1 matching 8 bases. V dropped 6 bases and J dropped 2; count of bases not matched to a gene: 9. Germline V CDR1 and CDR2: MDHEN, SYDVKM. The CDR3 runs 16 residues. In nucleotides, the CDR3 is TGTGCCAGCAGAGCAACCGGGACAGGAGGCAATCAGCCCCAGCATTTT. Encoded protein: CASRATGTGGNQPQHF.

This clonotype was seen repeatedly, ten times or more. V usage is TRBV5-1 and J usage is TRBJ1-1; TRBD1 matches at 8 bases. Trimming cost V 2 bases and J 1 base; bases outside gene matches: 1. Germline V gene sequence: CDR1 SGHRS, CDR2 YFSETQ. The CDR3 has 14 residues. CDR3 sequence (DNA): TGCGCCAGCAGCTTTACAGGGGGGAACACTGAAGCTTTCTTT. This codes for CASSFTGGNTEAFF.

This clonotype was seen only a few times. This chain uses TRBV29-1 with TRBJ2-1; the match to TRBD2 covers 10 bases. V dropped 4 bases and J dropped 4; count of bases not matched to a gene: 7. This CDR3 region has 15 residues. Germline loops: CDR1 SQVTM, CDR2 ANQGSEA. The chain's CDR3 is CSVVGEAGGYNEQFF. In DNA, the CDR3 is TGCAGCGTTGTGGGGGAAGCGGGAGGGTACAATGAGCAGTTCTTC.

At least ten counts were recorded for this clonotype. The chain links TRBV27 to TRBJ2-1; TRBD2 agrees at 9 bases. This CDR3 contains 17 residues. From germline, CDR1 is MNHEY and CDR2 SMNVEV (reference sequence). V dropped 6 bases and J dropped 3; count of bases not matched to a gene: 12. CDR3 loop: CASRPPVSGSLYNEQFF. The CDR3 coding sequence is TGTGCCAGCAGGCCCCCCGTTAGCGGGAGTCTCTACAATGAGCAGTTCTTC.

Ten or more counts support this clonotype. The rearrangement links TRBV27 to TRBJ1-1; 8 nucleotides line up with TRBD1. V shed 5 bases, J shed 7 bases, and the junction held 6 bases outside the gene matches. Looked up from germline, CDR1 is MNHEY and CDR2 is SMNVEV (reference sequence). The CDR3 sequence is 13 residues long. The CDR3 nucleotides are TGTGCCAGCAGTCTCTTACAGGGGGGTGAAGCTTTCTTT. This gives the protein CASSLLQGGEAFF.

This clonotype was seen ten or more times. The chain has TRBV30 and TRBJ2-7; TRBD2 is a possible D gene (5 bases). The CDR3 spans 12 residues. Trimming stripped 4 bases from V and 0 bases from J, with 7 bases between. Germline CDR1 and CDR2: GTSNPN and SVGIG (reference sequence). The CDR3 reads CAWIGDSYEQYF. Written as DNA, the CDR3 is TGTGCCTGGATCGGGGACTCCTACGAGCAGTACTTC.

This clonotype has ten or more counts. The chain uses TRBV29-1 and TRBJ1-2, with TRBD1 identical over 10 bases. With 5 bases clipped from V and 7 bases from J, the junction kept 10 bases outside the gene matches. Germline loops: CDR1 SQVTM, CDR2 ANQGSEA. This CDR3 is 14 amino acids long. In DNA, the CDR3 is TGCAGCGTTTTGGACAGGGGGTGGGGGAGTGGCTACACCTTC. Translation gives CSVLDRGWGSGYTF.

This clonotype has only a few counts. This chain links TRBV10-3 with TRBJ2-1; 8 nucleotides align to TRBD2. The CDR3 is 15 residues long. The V gene end was trimmed by 4 bases and the J gene end by 3 bases; junction bases not matched to a gene: 5. Germline CDR1 is ENHRY and CDR2 is SYGVKD. The CDR3 region is CAISGGREGYNEQFF. The CDR3 DNA is TGTGCCATCAGTGGAGGACGGGAGGGCTACAATGAGCAGTTCTTC.

This clonotype rates as medium-sized. This chain joins TRBV9 and TRBJ1-5, with a possible D match to TRBD1 (5 bases). CDR3 size: 14 residues. Trimming removed 3 bases at V and 0 bases at J, with 7 bases between. Germline assignment: CDR1 SGDLS and CDR2 YYNGEE. The CDR3 region is CASSGGGSNQPQHF. The CDR3 DNA is TGTGCCAGCAGCGGCGGGGGTAGCAATCAGCCCCAGCATTTT.

V usage is TRBV2 and J usage is TRBJ2-3; no definite D call. The V gene's germline CDR1 is SNHLY and CDR2 FYNNEI. Trimming pared 4 bases from V and 6 bases from J, leaving 11 bases between. This CDR3 has 13 residues. The CDR3 nucleotides are TGTGCCAGCAGTGGAAATGGGTACGATACGCAGTATTTT. Amino acids: CASSGNGYDTQYF.

This clonotype has a count of ten or more. The CDR3 DNA reads as TGCAGCGTTGCTTATACGGGAGGGCCCTACGAGCAGTACTTC. Its protein product is CSVAYTGGPYEQYF. The rearrangement links TRBV29-1 to TRBJ2-7, with 8 bases matching TRBD2. V lost 4 bases to trimming and J lost 2 bases; unmatched junction nucleotides: 7. This CDR3 contains 14 residues. CDR1 SQVTM and CDR2 ANQGSEA come from the germline V gene.

The chain recombines TRBV19 with TRBJ2-7; D not certain. Between the trimmed V and J ends, which lost 3 bases and 3 bases, there was a span of 18 bases. The V gene's germline CDR1 is LNHDA and CDR2 SQIVND (reference sequence). The CDR3 spans 16 residues. The CDR3 nucleotides are TGTGCCAGTAGTATTAGTGCGAGACCCGCCCTCTACGAGCAGTACTTC. Its translation: CASSISARPALYEQYF.